This entry lists 17 T cell receptor beta chains sequenced from one sample in a study of blood T cell repertoires in COVID-19. TCRdb keeps only in-frame clones here, not all; method: immunoSEQ multiplex PCR. The profile covers 150,000 to 200,000 clones, with about four fifths appearing a single time and 8.4% taken by the ten largest. Sequenced input: peripheral blood. Every receptor here comes from a woman in her 70s with acute or convalescent COVID-19.

The chain recombines TRBV11-2 with TRBJ1-1; no firm D call. The ends were cut back, 4 bases at V and 8 bases at J, with 11 bases in the middle. From germline, CDR1 is SGHAT and CDR2 FQNNGV. This CDR3 has 12 residues. CDR3 in amino acids: CASSSGRVEAFF. CDR3 nucleotide sequence: TGTGCCAGCAGCTCGGGAAGGGTCGAAGCTTTCTTT.

V usage is TRBV6-5 and J usage is TRBJ2-7; 7 bases agree with TRBD1. Germline CDR1 MNHEY, CDR2 SVGAGI. CDR3 length: 13 amino acids. J gave up 2 bases and V 7 bases, and 5 bases lay outside the gene matches. The CDR3 DNA sequence: TGTGCCAGCACCCGGACAGGAGCCTACGAGCAGTACTTC. The encoded protein is CASTRTGAYEQYF.

The chain couples TRBV5-8 to TRBJ2-3, with 13 bases lining up with TRBD2. V trimming: 0 bases; J trimming: 13 bases; junction bases outside the gene matches: 11. CDR1 is SGHTS, CDR2 YDEGEE, per germline. There are 16 residues in the CDR3. This chain's CDR3 is CASSLEGGTSGEKEYF. The CDR3 coding sequence is TGTGCCAGCAGCTTGGAAGGAGGGACTAGCGGGGAAAAGGAGTATTTT.

The chain recombines TRBV25-1 with TRBJ2-3; tentatively, D is TRBD2 (6 bases). CDR1 and CDR2 (germline): MGHDK, SYGVNS. The CDR3 contains 14 residues. V lost 1 base, J lost 2 bases, and 7 bases lay in between. The CDR3 DNA reads as TGTGCCAGCAGTGAATGGAGGGACACAGATACGCAGTATTTT. Encoded protein: CASSEWRDTDTQYF.

The V call is TRBV7-9, the J call TRBJ2-5; 8 bases line up with TRBD2. Trimming cost V 5 bases and J 1 base; bases outside gene matches: 12. Germline CDR1 SEHNR, CDR2 FQNEAQ (reference sequence). The CDR3 extends over 17 amino acids. CDR3 DNA: TGTGCCAGCAGCCAAAGTAGCCGGGGGGGCGCCCAAGAGACCCAGTACTTC. It is translated as CASSQSSRGGAQETQYF.

Regarding this clone: Other DNA variants within this sample encode the same CDR3. The J gene is TRBJ2-7, the V gene TRBV5-1; 7 bases line up with TRBD1. V shed 0 bases, J shed 1 base, and the junction held 1 base outside the gene matches. The CDR3 is 14 residues long. Germline V gene lookup returns CDR1 SGHRS and CDR2 YFSETQ. CDR3 loop: CASSLGDRSYEQYF. The CDR3 DNA reads TGCGCCAGCAGCTTGGGGGACAGATCCTACGAGCAGTACTTC. The full variable domain, completed using reference TRBV5-1 and TRBJ2-7, is KAGVTQTPRYLIKTRGQQVTLSCSPISGHRSVSWYQQTPGQGLQFLFEYFSETQRNKGNFPGRFSGRQFSNSRSEMNVSTLELGDSALYLCASSLGDRSYEQYFGPGTRLTVT.

This clone was detected only once. The gene calls are TRBV6-5 and TRBJ2-7; no clear D. Germline V gene lookup returns CDR1 MNHEY and CDR2 SVGAGI. The CDR3 consists of 12 residues. Trimming cost V 7 bases and J 3 bases, with 10 bases left between them. CDR3 in DNA: TGTGCCAGCACACCTACGGGCTACGAGCAGTACTTC. Protein: CASTPTGYEQYF.

This clone was counted a few times. The chain combines TRBV2 with TRBJ2-7; D might be TRBD2 (5 bases). The CDR3 has 18 amino acids. The germline V gene encodes CDR1 SNHLY and CDR2 FYNNEI. The germline V and J ends were trimmed by 1 base and 4 bases, with 23 bases remaining between them. CDR3 loop: CASSEGLRARGSMYEQYF. CDR3 coding DNA: TGTGCCAGCAGTGAAGGTTTAAGGGCCCGGGGATCTATGTACGAGCAGTACTTC.

This clone was picked up a small number of times. This chain links TRBV19 with TRBJ2-1; the D is unclear. There are 13 residues in the CDR3. V lost 4 bases and J 2 bases, leaving 6 bases between the germline ends. The V gene's germline CDR1 is LNHDA and CDR2 SQIVND (reference sequence). The CDR3 reads CASSTLPYNEQFF. CDR3 DNA sequence: TGTGCCAGTAGTACCCTACCCTACAATGAGCAGTTCTTC.

V gene TRBV24-1 combines with J gene TRBJ1-3; no clear D. Germline V gene lookup returns CDR1 KGHDR and CDR2 SFDVKD. Between the trimmed V and J ends, which lost 4 bases and 0 bases, there was a span of 9 bases. The CDR3 is made up of 15 amino acids. The CDR3 loop reads CATSDQRSSGNTIYF. In DNA, the CDR3 is TGTGCCACCAGTGACCAGCGGAGCTCTGGAAACACCATATATTTT.

This chain connects TRBV30 to TRBJ1-1; no clear D. Germline V gene lookup returns CDR1 GTSNPN and CDR2 SVGIG (reference sequence). The CDR3 runs 12 residues. V lost 3 bases and J 7 bases, leaving 12 bases between the germline ends. CDR3: CAWRAGNGEAFF. In DNA, the CDR3 is TGTGCCTGGAGAGCAGGAAACGGTGAAGCTTTCTTT.

The rearrangement links TRBV6-2 or TRBV6-3 to TRBJ2-1; a weak D match, TRBD2 (5 bases). The germline gives CDR1 MNHEY, CDR2 SVGEGT. V was clipped by 4 bases and J by 4 bases, with 11 bases between them. The CDR3 sequence is 14 residues long. The CDR3 DNA reads as TGTGCCAGCAGTTCTACTTCGGGATACAATGAGCAGTTCTTC. Protein product: CASSSTSGYNEQFF.

This chain uses TRBV7-2 with TRBJ1-5, with no clear D. V shed 4 bases and J shed 0 bases, with 7 bases lying between them. This CDR3 contains 14 residues. Germline V gives CDR1 SGHTA, CDR2 FQGNSA. The CDR3 DNA sequence: TGTGCCAGCAGCTACGGACTTAGCAATCAGCCCCAGCATTTT. It translates to CASSYGLSNQPQHF.

The J gene is TRBJ2-7, the V gene TRBV4-3; 10 bases align to TRBD2. From germline, CDR1 is LGHNA and CDR2 YSLEER. The CDR3 runs to 17 residues. V was clipped by 2 bases and J by 2 bases; unmatched bases: 9. CDR3 in amino acids: CASSQIPGLANPYEQYF. The CDR3 region has the DNA TGCGCCAGCAGCCAAATCCCGGGACTAGCGAACCCCTACGAGCAGTACTTC.

The table lists this clone with a few counts. The chain links TRBV27 to TRBJ2-1; 11 bases match TRBD2. Germline lookup yields CDR1 MNHEY and CDR2 SMNVEV (reference sequence). The CDR3 covers 12 residues. V trimming: 5 bases; J trimming: 15 bases; junction bases outside the gene matches: 6. CDR3 amino acids: CASSGTSGSSFF. CDR3 in DNA: TGTGCCAGCAGTGGTACTAGCGGGAGTTCGTTCTTC.

The chain carries TRBV10-3 and TRBJ1-3; D may be TRBD1 (6 bases). This CDR3 comprises 15 residues. The germline CDR1 and CDR2 sequences are ENHRY and SYGVKD. Trimming took off 2 bases at V and 0 bases at J, with 8 bases between the two ends. CDR3: CAISEGDTSGNTIYF. The CDR3 DNA reads TGTGCCATCAGTGAGGGGGACACCTCTGGAAACACCATATATTTT.

The chain uses TRBV24-1 and TRBJ2-3; maybe TRBD1 (5 bases). There are 16 residues in the CDR3. V was cut by 2 bases and J by 0 bases, with 11 bases left in between. Germline loops: CDR1 KGHDR, CDR2 SFDVKD. CDR3 sequence (DNA): TGTGCCACCAGTGATTCAGGGTGGGGAAGCACAGATACGCAGTATTTT. This translates into CATSDSGWGSTDTQYF.